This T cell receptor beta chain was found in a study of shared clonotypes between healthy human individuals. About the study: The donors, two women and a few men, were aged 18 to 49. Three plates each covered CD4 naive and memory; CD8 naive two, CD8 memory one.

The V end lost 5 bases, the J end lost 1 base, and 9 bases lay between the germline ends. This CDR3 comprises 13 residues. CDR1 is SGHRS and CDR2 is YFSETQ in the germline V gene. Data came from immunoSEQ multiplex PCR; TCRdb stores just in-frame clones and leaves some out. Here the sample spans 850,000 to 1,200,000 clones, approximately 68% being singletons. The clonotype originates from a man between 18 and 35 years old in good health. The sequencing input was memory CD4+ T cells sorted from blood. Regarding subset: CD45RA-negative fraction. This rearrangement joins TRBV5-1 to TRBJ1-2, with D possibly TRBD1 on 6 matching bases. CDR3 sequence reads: CASSQGNNYGYTF. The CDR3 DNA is TGCGCCAGCAGTCAGGGGAATAACTATGGCTACACCTTC.